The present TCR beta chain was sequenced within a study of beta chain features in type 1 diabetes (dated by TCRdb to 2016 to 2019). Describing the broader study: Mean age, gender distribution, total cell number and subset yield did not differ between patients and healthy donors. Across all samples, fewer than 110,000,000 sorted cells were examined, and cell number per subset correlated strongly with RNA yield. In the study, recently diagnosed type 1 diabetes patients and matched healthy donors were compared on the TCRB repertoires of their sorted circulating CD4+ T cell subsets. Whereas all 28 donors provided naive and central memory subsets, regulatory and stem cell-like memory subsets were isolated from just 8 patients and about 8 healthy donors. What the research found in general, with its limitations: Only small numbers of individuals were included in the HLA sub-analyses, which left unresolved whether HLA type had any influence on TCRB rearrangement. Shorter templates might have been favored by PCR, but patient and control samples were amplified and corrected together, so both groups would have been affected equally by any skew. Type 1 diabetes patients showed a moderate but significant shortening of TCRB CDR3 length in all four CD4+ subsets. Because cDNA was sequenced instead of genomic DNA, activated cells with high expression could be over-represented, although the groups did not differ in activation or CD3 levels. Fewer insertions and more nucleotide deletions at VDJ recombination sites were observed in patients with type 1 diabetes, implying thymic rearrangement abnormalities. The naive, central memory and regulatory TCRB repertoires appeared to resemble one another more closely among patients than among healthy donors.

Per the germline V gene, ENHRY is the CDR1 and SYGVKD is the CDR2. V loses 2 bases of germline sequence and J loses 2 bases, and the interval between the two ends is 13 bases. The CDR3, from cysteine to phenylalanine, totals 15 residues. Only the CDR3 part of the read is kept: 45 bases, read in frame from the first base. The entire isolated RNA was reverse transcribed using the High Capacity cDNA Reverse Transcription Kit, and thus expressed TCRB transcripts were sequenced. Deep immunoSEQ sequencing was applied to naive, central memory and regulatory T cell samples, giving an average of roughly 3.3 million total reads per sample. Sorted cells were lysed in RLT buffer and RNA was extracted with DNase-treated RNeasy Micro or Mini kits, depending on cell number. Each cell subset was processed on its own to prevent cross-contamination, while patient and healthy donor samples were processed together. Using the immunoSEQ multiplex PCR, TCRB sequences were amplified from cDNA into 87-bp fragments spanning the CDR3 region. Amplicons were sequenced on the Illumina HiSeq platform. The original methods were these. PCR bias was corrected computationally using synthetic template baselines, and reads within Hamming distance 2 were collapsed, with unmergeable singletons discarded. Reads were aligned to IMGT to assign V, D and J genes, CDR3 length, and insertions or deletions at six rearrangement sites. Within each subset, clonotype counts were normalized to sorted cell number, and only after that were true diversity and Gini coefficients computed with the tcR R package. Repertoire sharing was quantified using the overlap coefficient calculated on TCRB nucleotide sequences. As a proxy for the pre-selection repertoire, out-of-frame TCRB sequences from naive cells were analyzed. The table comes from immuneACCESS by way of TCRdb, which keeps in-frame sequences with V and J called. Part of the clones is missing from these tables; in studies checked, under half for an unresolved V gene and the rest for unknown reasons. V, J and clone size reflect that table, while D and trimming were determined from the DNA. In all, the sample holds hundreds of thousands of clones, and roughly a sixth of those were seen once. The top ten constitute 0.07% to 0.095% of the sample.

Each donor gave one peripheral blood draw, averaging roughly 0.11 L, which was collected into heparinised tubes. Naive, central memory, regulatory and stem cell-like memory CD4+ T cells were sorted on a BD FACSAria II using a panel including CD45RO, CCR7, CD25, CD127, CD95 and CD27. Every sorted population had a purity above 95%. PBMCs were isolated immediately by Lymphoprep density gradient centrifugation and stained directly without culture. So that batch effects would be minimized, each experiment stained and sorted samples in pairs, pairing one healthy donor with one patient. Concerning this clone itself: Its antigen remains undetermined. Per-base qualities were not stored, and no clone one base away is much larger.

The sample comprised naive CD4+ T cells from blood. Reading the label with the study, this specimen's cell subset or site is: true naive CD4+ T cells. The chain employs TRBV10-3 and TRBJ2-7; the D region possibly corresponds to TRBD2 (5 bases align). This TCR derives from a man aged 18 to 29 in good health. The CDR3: CAISEGVRETYEQYF. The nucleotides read TGTGCCATCAGTGAGGGAGTTAGGGAGACCTACGAGCAGTACTTC.